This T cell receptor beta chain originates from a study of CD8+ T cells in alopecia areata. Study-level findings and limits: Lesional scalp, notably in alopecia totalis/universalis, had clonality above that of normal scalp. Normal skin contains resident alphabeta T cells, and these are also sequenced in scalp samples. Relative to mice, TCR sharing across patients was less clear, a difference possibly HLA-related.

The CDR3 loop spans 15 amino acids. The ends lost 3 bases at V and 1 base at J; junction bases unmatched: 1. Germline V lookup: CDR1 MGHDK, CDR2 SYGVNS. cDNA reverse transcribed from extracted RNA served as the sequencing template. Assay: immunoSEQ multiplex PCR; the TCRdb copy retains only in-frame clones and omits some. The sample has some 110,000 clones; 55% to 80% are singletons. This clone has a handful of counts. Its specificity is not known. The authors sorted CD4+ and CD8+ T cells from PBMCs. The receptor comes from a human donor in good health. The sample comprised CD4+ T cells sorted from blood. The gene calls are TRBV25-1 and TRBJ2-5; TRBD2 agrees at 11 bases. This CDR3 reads CASSDTSGGQETQYF. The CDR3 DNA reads TGTGCCAGCAGTGATACTAGCGGGGGCCAAGAGACCCAGTACTTC.